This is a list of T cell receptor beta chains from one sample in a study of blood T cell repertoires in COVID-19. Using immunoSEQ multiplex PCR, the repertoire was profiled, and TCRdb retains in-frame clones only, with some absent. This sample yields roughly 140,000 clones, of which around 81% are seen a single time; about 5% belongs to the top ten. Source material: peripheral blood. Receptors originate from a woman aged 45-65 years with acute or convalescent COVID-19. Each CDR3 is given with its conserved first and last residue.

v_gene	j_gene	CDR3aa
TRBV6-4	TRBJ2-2	CASRGLANTGELFF
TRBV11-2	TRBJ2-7	CASSPDRVYEQYF
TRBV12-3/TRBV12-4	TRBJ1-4	CASKRGNEKLFF
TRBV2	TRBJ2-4	CASSELIVGENIQYF
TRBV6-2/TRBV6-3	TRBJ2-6	CASSYSSRLGANVLTF
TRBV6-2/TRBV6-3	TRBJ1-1	CASSSWGGFRNTEAFF
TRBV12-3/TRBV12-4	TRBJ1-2	CASTMTGSGYTF
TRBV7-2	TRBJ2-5	CASTRYQETQYF
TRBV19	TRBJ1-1	CASSISHREGTEAFF
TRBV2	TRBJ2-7	CASSEVQYEQYF
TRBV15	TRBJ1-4	CATSRGTANEKLFF
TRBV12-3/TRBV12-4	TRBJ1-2	CASSKGHFYGYTF
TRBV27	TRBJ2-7	CASSDPAGGAYEQYF
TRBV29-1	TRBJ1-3	CSVEGGTGPGNTIYF
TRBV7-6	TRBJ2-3	CASGGGGTDTQYF
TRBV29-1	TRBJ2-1	CSVARLADIYNEQFF
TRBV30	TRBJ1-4	CAWRVTGPKLFF
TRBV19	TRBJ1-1	CASSPQGGSLTQPLF